The rows below give T cell receptor beta chains drawn from one sample of a study of Ad26.COV2.S vaccination and SARS-CoV-2 variants. Repertoires were generated with immunoSEQ multiplex PCR, while TCRdb's copy carries only in-frame clones and drops some. The sample shows hundreds of thousands of clones, around 86% of them seen only once. This specimen was peripheral blood, taken in a trial of Ad26.COV2.S vaccine versus placebo. The source of these receptors is a person between 18 and 59 years old who received the Ad26.COV2.S COVID-19 vaccine or a placebo. The CDR3 runs from the conserved cysteine through the conserved F or W. The D gene is left open where the match is weak. The size field is filled for only some rows; it gives once, few, many or a size class.

>NA|TRBV18|NA|TRBJ1-5
TGTGCCAGCTCACCACCAGGGAGAGGGGATCAGCCCCAGCATTTT
CASSPPGRGDQPQHF
>NA|TRBV18|TRBD1|TRBJ2-3
TGTGCCAGCTCAGAGGGACAGCGAAGCACAGATACGCAGTATTTT
CASSEGQRSTDTQYF
>NA|TRBV6-2/TRBV6-3|NA|TRBJ1-2
TGTGCCAGCAGTCCAGGACAGTATGGCTACACCTTC
CASSPGQYGYTF
>NA|TRBV6-1|NA|TRBJ2-7
TGTGCCAGCAGTGACCCGACGGGGGCTCGGTACGAGCAGTACTTC
CASSDPTGARYEQYF
>NA|TRBV6-2/TRBV6-3|NA|TRBJ2-3
TGTGCCAGCAGTTGGGTAGTCACAGATACGCAGTATTTT
CASSWVVTDTQYF
>NA|TRBV5-6|NA|TRBJ2-6
TGTGCCAGCAGCTTGGGAGGCGCCTCCTCCGGGGCCAACGTCCTGACTTTC
CASSLGGASSGANVLTF
>NA|TRBV7-9|NA|TRBJ1-2
TGTGCCAGCAGCTTGGACACCTTC
CASSLDTF
>NA|TRBV30|NA|TRBJ1-2
TGTGCCTGGAGTGTACGCCCTATGGAAGGCTACACCTTC
CAWSVRPMEGYTF
>few|TRBV6-1|TRBD2|TRBJ2-2
TGTGCCAGCAGTGGCATTGCCGGGACTAGGTCCGGGGAGCTGTTTTTT
CASSGIAGTRSGELFF
>NA|TRBV5-4|NA|TRBJ2-7
TGTGCCAGCAGCTTGGAACCCGGTACCTACGAGCAGTACTTC
CASSLEPGTYEQYF